This T cell receptor (beta chain) was identified in a study of cytomegalovirus exposure and HLA in healthy donors. Across the study: The 90 to 150 validation repertoires, a later analysis reported, used the same platform as the 600 to 700 repertoires from the first cohort. Study-wide points: Investigators reported 150 to 200 TCR beta chains as tied to cytomegalovirus.

Assay used: immunoSEQ multiplex PCR; TCRdb lists only in-frame clones, some missing. The repertoire consists of 60,000 to 65,000 clones, with roughly 95% occurring once and the leading ten covering roughly 6%. There are 14 residues in the CDR3. Germline V gene data show CDR1 as MNHEY and CDR2 as SMNVEV (reference sequence). J lost 7 bases, V lost 6 bases, and 9 bases had no gene match. An approximately 130-subject validation cohort, separate from the approximately 610-subject first cohort, supplied the donors. To note about this clone: The antigen remains undetermined.

The receptor was isolated from a young woman in good health and CMV-seropositive. The rearrangement links TRBV27 to TRBJ2-7; TRBD1 agrees at 10 bases. The sequenced sample was PBMCs. For the CDR3, the DNA is TGTGCCAGCAGCACCGGGACAGGGGTTTCTGAGCAGTACTTC. It yields the protein CASSTGTGVSEQYF.